The 27 T cell receptor beta chains presented below share a single source sample, sequenced in a study of regulatory T cells in long-lasting Graves disease. Time point given: persistent/refractory GD, antithyroid drugs over 5 years with positive TRAb. Extracted RNA from PBMCs served as the source of the TCR library. Assembly of TCR beta libraries relied on iRepertoire HTBI primers together with Arm-PCR of CDR3 regions. TCRdb reprocessed the multiplex PCR reads via MiXCR and lists one record per CDR3 protein. Of a few hundred thousand distinct CDR3 sequences listed, approximately 25% are singletons. The source material was peripheral blood mononuclear cells (PBMCs), sampled when the disease was refractory, from a patient treated with antithyroid drugs. Source of these receptors: a woman aged 35 to 49 with Graves disease.

This clonotype was detected ten times or more. The chain is built from TRBV3-1 and TRBJ1-4, with D maybe TRBD1 (5 bases). Germline values: CDR1 LGHDT, CDR2 YNNKEL (reference sequence). The CDR3 is made up of 16 amino acids. Deletions cut 4 bases from V and 8 bases from J, with 20 bases between. The CDR3 loop is CASSPNLRGLAEKLFF. The CDR3 nucleotides read TGTGCCAGCAGCCCCAACCTCCGGGGGTTAGCGGAAAAACTGTTTTTT. Variable domain in full (rest from reference TRBV3-1 and TRBJ1-4): DTAVSQTPKYLVTQMGNDKSIKCEQNLGHDTMYWYKQDSKKFLKIMFSYNNKELIINETVPNRFSPKSPDKAHLNLHINSLELGDSAVYFCASSPNLRGLAEKLFFGSGTQLSVL.

This clonotype was recorded many times. This rearrangement joins TRBV30 to TRBJ1-4; D unclear. The CDR3 runs 13 residues. Trimming removed 0 bases from V and 7 bases from J, with 9 bases in between. Germline lookup yields CDR1 GTSNPN and CDR2 SVGIG (reference sequence). CDR3 amino acids: CAWSVSGSEKLFF. The CDR3 region has the DNA TGTGCCTGGAGTGTAAGTGGAAGTGAAAAACTGTTTTTT.

The chain couples TRBV20-1 to TRBJ2-2; D gene unclear. The CDR3 is made up of 15 amino acids. The V end was cut by 3 bases, the J end by 4 bases, with 15 bases between. Looked up from germline, CDR1 is DFQATT and CDR2 is SNEGSKA (reference sequence). CDR3 nucleotide sequence: TGCAGTGCTAGTGGGCTCTTCAAAACCACCGGGGAGCTGTTTTTT. Protein sequence: CSASGLFKTTGELFF.

This clonotype has more than one count but fewer than ten. The V and J genes are TRBV7-2 and TRBJ2-1; 8 bases match TRBD2. The CDR3 has 16 amino acids. In germline, CDR1 is SGHTA, CDR2 FQGNSA. J was trimmed by 2 bases and V by 5 bases; bases with no gene match: 8. The CDR3 DNA reads TGTGCCAGCAGCGCTAGGACTAGCTGGGCCTACAATGAGCAGTTCTTC. It codes for CASSARTSWAYNEQFF.

This clonotype turned up a few times. The gene calls are TRBV13 and TRBJ1-1, with 8 bases that match TRBD1. The length of the CDR3 is 14 residues. Germline lookup yields CDR1 PRHDT and CDR2 FYEKMQ (reference sequence). The V gene end was trimmed by 8 bases and the J gene end by 4 bases; junction bases not matched to a gene: 9. CDR3 sequence (DNA): TGTGCCAGCGGTTTAGACAGGGGAGCCACTGAAGCTTTCTTT. Translating it yields CASGLDRGATEAFF.

The chain recombines TRBV20-1 with TRBJ2-3; tentatively, D is TRBD1 (6 bases). CDR1 and CDR2 from the germline V gene are DFQATT and SNEGSKA (reference sequence). With 5 bases removed from V and 2 bases from J, the gap between germline ends came to 20 bases. This CDR3 is built from 16 residues. This CDR3 reads CSAGSLTGFPTDTQYF. CDR3 coding DNA: TGCAGTGCTGGTAGCCTAACAGGGTTCCCCACAGATACGCAGTATTTT.

This clonotype was detected ten times or more. The chain carries TRBV6-5 and TRBJ2-7; tentatively, D is TRBD1 (6 bases). Germline CDR1 and CDR2: MNHEY and SVGAGI. Trimming cost V 3 bases and J 3 bases, with 15 bases left between them. The CDR3 contains 15 residues. CDR3 amino acids: CASSYYNLQGYEQYF. The CDR3 DNA reads as TGTGCCAGCAGTTATTACAACTTACAGGGCTACGAGCAGTACTTC.

This clonotype was detected many times. V and J are TRBV11-1 and TRBJ2-7; D is possibly TRBD2 (6 bases). The germline V and J ends were trimmed by 2 bases and 0 bases, with 11 bases remaining between them. The CDR3 runs 15 residues. The germline CDR1 and CDR2 sequences are SGHAT and FQDESV (reference sequence). For the CDR3, the DNA is TGTGCCAGCAGCTTATACGGGGGAAGCTCCTACGAGCAGTACTTC. Translation gives CASSLYGGSSYEQYF.

V is TRBV20-1 and J is TRBJ2-7, with D possibly matching TRBD2 (5 bases). V was pared by 3 bases and J by 1 base, with 25 bases between. The length of the CDR3 is 18 residues. Germline V lookup: CDR1 DFQATT, CDR2 SNEGSKA (reference sequence). In DNA, the CDR3 is TGCAGTGCTAGTAGTAGTATGACGGGAAGAGGGATTTCCTACGAGCAGTACTTC. It is translated as CSASSSMTGRGISYEQYF.

The V gene is TRBV10-3, the J gene TRBJ1-1, with 9 bases fitting TRBD1. Germline assignment: CDR1 ENHRY and CDR2 SYGVKD. V shed 6 bases and J 4 bases; nucleotides not matched to a gene: 3. This CDR3 is 13 amino acids long. For the CDR3, the DNA is TGTGCCATCAGCGGGACAGGGCCCACTGAAGCTTTCTTT. The encoded protein is CAISGTGPTEAFF.

This chain connects TRBV15 to TRBJ1-1, with D tentatively TRBD1 (5 bases). The CDR3 covers 15 residues. V was pared by 1 base and J by 0 bases, with 9 bases between. CDR1 and CDR2 (germline): LNHNV, YYDKDF (reference sequence). For the CDR3, the DNA is TGTGCCACCAGCAGAGCGCAGGGTATGAACACTGAAGCTTTCTTT. Translation gives CATSRAQGMNTEAFF.

This clonotype was seen at least ten times. The DNA of the CDR3 is TGTGCCAGCAGTTTTATCGGGGGCGGTCAGCCCCAGCATTTT. As protein: CASSFIGGGQPQHF. The gene calls are TRBV12-3 or TRBV12-4 and TRBJ1-5; D is perhaps TRBD1 (6 bases). The CDR3 length is 14 residues. Trimming left V 3 bases short and J 6 bases short, with 12 bases between.

This clonotype came up many times. Sequence at one end of the junction differs from germline and may be a read error. V usage is TRBV28 and J usage is TRBJ2-7; TRBD1 is a possible D gene (6 bases). The CDR3 consists of 11 residues. The V gene's germline CDR1 is MDHEN and CDR2 SYDVKM. The DNA for the CDR3 is TGTGCCAGCAGTTCCTCTTGGACAGCGCGCTTC. Protein: CASSSSWTARF. Supplemented by reference TRBV28 and TRBJ2-7, the full variable domain reads DVKVTQSSRYLVKRTGEKVFLECVQDMDHENMFWYRQDPGLGLRLIYFSYDVKMKEKGDIPEGYSVSREKKERFSLILESASTNQTSMYLCASSSSWTARFGPGTRLTVT.

This clonotype appeared many times. This chain links TRBV5-1 with TRBJ1-1; a weak D match, TRBD1 (6 bases). V dropped 2 bases and J dropped 7 bases, with 12 bases sitting between them. This CDR3 is 13 amino acids long. In germline, CDR1 is SGHRS, CDR2 YFSETQ. CDR3 in amino acids: CASSFKQGGEAFF. CDR3 in DNA: TGCGCCAGCAGCTTTAAACAGGGTGGTGAAGCTTTCTTT.

This rearrangement joins TRBV18 to TRBJ1-2, with D perhaps matching TRBD1 (6 bases). This CDR3 is built from 16 residues. V lost 3 bases, J lost 1 base, and 15 bases lay in between. Germline CDR1 is KGHSH and CDR2 is LQKENI. The CDR3 coding sequence is TGTGCCAGCTCACCGCTTCAGGACAGACATAACTATGGCTACACCTTC. Its translation is CASSPLQDRHNYGYTF.

To note about this clonotype: The junction and the germline gene differ at one end; a read error may be behind it. The rearrangement uses TRBV7-6 and TRBJ2-7; 9 positions agree with TRBD2. Germline lookup yields CDR1 SGHVS and CDR2 FNYEAQ. The CDR3 is 15 residues long. The CDR3 DNA reads as TGTGCCAGCGGCTTAGCGGGGGCACAGGGCTACGAGCAGTACTTC. Translation gives CASGLAGAQGYEQYF. Full variable domain (rest looked up from reference TRBV7-6 and TRBJ2-7): GAGVSQSPRYKVTKRGQDVALRCDPISGHVSLYWYRQALGQGPEFLTYFNYEAQQDKSGLPNDRFSAERPEGSISTLTIQRTEQRDSAMYRCASGLAGAQGYEQYFGPGTRLTVT.

This chain links TRBV20-1 with TRBJ1-4; 7 nucleotides match TRBD1. V was clipped by 1 base and J by 8 bases; unmatched bases: 10. This CDR3 region has 15 residues. CDR1 is DFQATT, CDR2 SNEGSKA, per germline (reference sequence). As DNA, the CDR3 is TGCAGTGCTAGAGGTCGTAGGGGGCTATGGGAAAAACTGTTTTTT. Encoded protein: CSARGRRGLWEKLFF.

V usage is TRBV30 and J usage is TRBJ1-2, with D possibly TRBD1 on 5 matching bases. Deletions cut 1 base from V and 7 bases from J, with 7 bases between. Germline CDR1 is GTSNPN and CDR2 is SVGIG (reference sequence). The CDR3 consists of 11 residues. This CDR3 is CAWSAGLGYTF. The CDR3 coding sequence is TGTGCCTGGAGTGCGGGGCTTGGCTACACCTTC. The full variable domain, in which reference TRBV30 and TRBJ1-2 provide the parts outside the CDR3, is SQTIHQWPATLVQPVGSPLSLECTVEGTSNPNLYWYRQAAGRGLQLLFYSVGIGQISSEVPQNLSASRPQDRQFILSSKKLLLSDSGFYLCAWSAGLGYTFGSGTRLTVV.

This clonotype occurred many times. The genes are TRBV3-1 and TRBJ2-5; TRBD2 agrees at 7 bases. This CDR3 spans 14 amino acids. V was clipped by 5 bases and J by 1 base; unmatched bases: 4. Germline values: CDR1 LGHDT, CDR2 YNNKEL (reference sequence). The CDR3 spells CASSSTSAQETQYF. For the CDR3, the DNA is TGTGCCAGCAGCTCCACTAGCGCCCAAGAGACCCAGTACTTC.

Many counts were recorded for this clonotype. The rearrangement joins TRBV12-3 or TRBV12-4 to TRBJ2-7, with 11 bases identical to TRBD2. J lost 6 bases, V lost 5 bases, and 9 bases had no gene match. This CDR3 contains 15 residues. The CDR3 protein is CASSTSGRDFREQYF. CDR3 DNA sequence: TGTGCCAGCAGTACTAGCGGGAGAGATTTCCGCGAGCAGTACTTC.

This clonotype has at least ten counts. The chain combines TRBV11-2 with TRBJ1-1, with a possible D match to TRBD1 (5 bases). This CDR3 has 13 residues. Looked up from germline, CDR1 is SGHAT and CDR2 is FQNNGV. Trimming cost V 0 bases and J 8 bases, with 10 bases left between them. The chain's CDR3 is CASSLDRRGEAFF. The DNA of the CDR3 is TGTGCCAGCAGCTTAGATCGGAGGGGCGAAGCTTTCTTT.

In this sample, this clonotype turned up many times. The genes are TRBV28 and TRBJ2-7; the match to TRBD1 covers 8 bases. The trim removed 5 bases at V and 11 bases at J, leaving 5 bases unmatched. This CDR3 has 11 residues. CDR1 and CDR2 from the germline V gene are MDHEN and SYDVKM. CDR3 DNA sequence: TGTGCCAGCAGTGTAGGACAGGGAGAGTACTTC. This sequence encodes CASSVGQGEYF.

This clonotype was observed a single time. The chain has TRBV5-1 and TRBJ2-7; maybe TRBD1 (6 bases). From germline, CDR1 is SGHRS and CDR2 YFSETQ. The CDR3 sequence is 14 residues long. Trimming took off 0 bases at V and 2 bases at J, with 9 bases between the two ends. The CDR3 sequence: CASSLGTVTYEQYF. The CDR3 bases are TGCGCCAGCAGCTTGGGGACAGTTACCTACGAGCAGTACTTC.

Comment on this clonotype: A much larger clonotype is one base distant, so this may be a read error. The chain couples TRBV11-2 to TRBJ2-7, with D unclear. The CDR3 spans 13 residues. V was trimmed by 1 base and J by 6 bases, leaving 10 bases between them. Germline V gene data show CDR1 as SGHAT and CDR2 as FQNNGV. The CDR3 sequence is CASSLAVGSEQYF. In DNA, the CDR3 is TGTGCCAGCAGCTTAGCTGTTGGGTCCGAGCAGTACTTC.

This clonotype was seen more than once but under ten times. The germline gene is not matched at one end of the junction; a read error may be the cause. The CDR3: CVSGRRALDTGELFF. In DNA, the CDR3 is TGTGTCAGCGGTAGGAGGGCCCTTGACACCGGGGAGCTGTTTTTT. The chain couples TRBV27 to TRBJ2-2; D possibly corresponds to TRBD2 (6 bases). Germline V CDR1 and CDR2: MNHEY, SMNVEV (reference sequence). This CDR3 is built from 15 residues.

This clonotype was found many times. V is TRBV28 and J is TRBJ1-1; 12 bases map to TRBD1. J gave up 4 bases and V 3 bases, and 9 bases lay outside the gene matches. The V gene's germline CDR1 is MDHEN and CDR2 SYDVKM. This CDR3 is 17 amino acids long. CDR3 coding DNA: TGTGCCAGCAGTTTCTCGGGACAGGGGGCCTGGGGCACTGAAGCTTTCTTT. This translates into CASSFSGQGAWGTEAFF.

This clonotype has ten or more counts. The chain carries TRBV28 and TRBJ1-5; 9 bases align to TRBD1. The CDR3 length is 15 residues. Germline loops: CDR1 MDHEN, CDR2 SYDVKM. With V trimmed by 7 bases and J by 4 bases, 8 bases remained unmatched. CDR3 in amino acids: CASTINRGPNQPQHF. The CDR3 bases are TGTGCCAGCACTATCAACAGGGGGCCTAATCAGCCCCAGCATTTT.